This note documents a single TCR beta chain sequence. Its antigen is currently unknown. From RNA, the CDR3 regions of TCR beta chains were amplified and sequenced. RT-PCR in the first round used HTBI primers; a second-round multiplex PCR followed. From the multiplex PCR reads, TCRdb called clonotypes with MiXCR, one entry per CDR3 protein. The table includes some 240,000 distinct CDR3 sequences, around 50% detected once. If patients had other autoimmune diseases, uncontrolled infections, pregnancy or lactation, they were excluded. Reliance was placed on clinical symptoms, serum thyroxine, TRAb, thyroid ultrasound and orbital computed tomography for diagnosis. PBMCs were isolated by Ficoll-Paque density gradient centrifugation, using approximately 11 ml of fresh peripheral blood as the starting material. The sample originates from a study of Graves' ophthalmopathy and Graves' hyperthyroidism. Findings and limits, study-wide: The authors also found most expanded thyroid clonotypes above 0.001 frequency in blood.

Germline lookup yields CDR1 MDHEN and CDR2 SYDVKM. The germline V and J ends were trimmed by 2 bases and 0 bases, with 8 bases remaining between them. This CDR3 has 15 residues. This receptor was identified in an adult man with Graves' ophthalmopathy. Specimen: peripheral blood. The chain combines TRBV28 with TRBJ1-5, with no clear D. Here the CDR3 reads CASSLVTYSNQPQHF. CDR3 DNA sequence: TGTGCCAGCAGTTTAGTAACTTATAGCAATCAGCCCCAGCATTTT. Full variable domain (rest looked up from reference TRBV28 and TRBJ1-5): DVKVTQSSRYLVKRTGEKVFLECVQDMDHENMFWYRQDPGLGLRLIYFSYDVKMKEKGDIPEGYSVSREKKERFSLILESASTNQTSMYLCASSLVTYSNQPQHFGDGTRLSIL.